This T cell receptor beta chain was documented in a study of cytomegalovirus exposure and HLA in healthy donors. Study information: Drawn from HLA-typed donors, some 80 million unique TCRs were held in an early data release. Study-level points and caveats: Common viral pathogens seemed, in a later analysis, to connect with several of the most significant clusters.

The CDR3 totals 15 residues. The V gene lost 1 base and the J gene lost 2 bases, with 11 bases spanning the gap. Germline V lookup: CDR1 KGHSH, CDR2 LQKENI. The PCR had 60 Vbeta and 13 Jbeta primers. The assay was immunoSEQ multiplex PCR, and TCRdb's table has in-frame clones only and misses some. The table lists roughly 200,000 clones, 70% to 90% of them singletons, with about 2.3% in the top ten. This clone was seen a single time. What it binds is not known. V gene TRBV18 combines with J gene TRBJ1-2; D is ambiguous. The sample consisted of PBMCs. The receptor was derived from a woman between 50 and 59 years old in good health and CMV-seronegative. The CDR3 region has the DNA TGTGCCAGCTCACCACAACAAACCGAAAACTATGGCTACACCTTC. As protein: CASSPQQTENYGYTF.